The 25 T cell receptor beta chains listed next were all sequenced from one sample in a study. TCRdb ran MiXCR on the RT-PCR reads and lists one entry per CDR3 protein. This table has more than 600,000 distinct CDR3 sequences, over 12% appearing once. The sample consisted of memory CD4+ T cells from blood. Receptors were obtained from a female donor in good health, serving as a healthy control.

The rearrangement joins TRBV28 to TRBJ2-4; D is perhaps TRBD2 (7 bases). Trimming removed 8 bases at V and 0 bases at J, with 17 bases between. The length of the CDR3 is 16 residues. Germline CDR1 MDHEN, CDR2 SYDVKM. CDR3 sequence (DNA): TGTGCCAGCGGGGGGGGGGACACCTTAGCCAAAAACATTCAGTACTTC. This gives the protein CASGGGDTLAKNIQYF.

Regarding this clonotype: A much larger clone lies a single base off, so this may be a read error. The chain carries TRBV5-1 and TRBJ1-1; D remains ambiguous. From germline, CDR1 is SGHRS and CDR2 YFSETQ. The V and J ends lost 5 bases and 1 base respectively, with 9 bases between them. The CDR3 contains 13 residues. CDR3 sequence reads: CASRGSENTEAFF. The CDR3, as DNA: TGCGCCAGCAGGGGGTCGGAGAACACTGAAGCTTTCTTT.

The table lists this clonotype with a few counts. The chain has TRBV29-1 and TRBJ2-3; the D gene is possibly TRBD2 (5 bases). Germline lookup yields CDR1 SQVTM and CDR2 ANQGSEA. Between the trimmed V and J ends, which lost 3 bases and 0 bases, there was a span of 10 bases. CDR3 length equals 14 residues. This CDR3 is CSVEEAASTDTQYF. The CDR3 nucleotides read TGCAGCGTTGAGGAGGCAGCTAGCACAGATACGCAGTATTTT.

The genes are TRBV20-1 and TRBJ2-1; D is ambiguous. Germline loops: CDR1 DFQATT, CDR2 SNEGSKA (reference sequence). The CDR3 extends over 11 amino acids. Trimming left V 3 bases short and J 5 bases short, with 5 bases between. CDR3 in DNA: TGCAGTGCTAGCCCCAACAATGAGCAGTTCTTC. Its translation is CSASPNNEQFF.

This clonotype was observed a few times. The V gene is TRBV27, the J gene TRBJ1-5; weak D call: TRBD1 (6 bases). The germline CDR1 and CDR2 sequences are MNHEY and SMNVEV (reference sequence). The CDR3 is 17 residues long. V was pared by 5 bases and J by 6 bases, with 23 bases between. The CDR3 region is CASSLQGIANEGQPQHF. For the CDR3, the DNA is TGTGCCAGCAGTCTACAGGGTATCGCTAATGAGGGTCAGCCCCAGCATTTT.

This rearrangement joins TRBV5-4 to TRBJ2-5, with D unclear. The CDR3 extends over 13 amino acids. Per germline, CDR1 SGHNT and CDR2 YYREEE (reference sequence). V was pared by 4 bases and J by 7 bases, with 14 bases between. The CDR3 is CASSNSSVGTQYF. CDR3 bases: TGTGCCAGCAGCAACTCGTCCGTAGGGACCCAGTACTTC. Combining the CDR3 with reference TRBV5-4 and TRBJ2-5 gives the whole variable domain ETGVTQSPTHLIKTRGQQVTLRCSSQSGHNTVSWYQQALGQGPQFIFQYYREEENGRGNFPPRFSGLQFPNYSSELNVNALELDDSALYLCASSNSSVGTQYFGPGTRLLVL.

The CDR3 DNA sequence: TGTGCCAGCGAGACTAGCGGGAAATACGAGCAGTACTTC. Translated: CASETSGKYEQYF. The chain is built from TRBV28 and TRBJ2-7; TRBD2 agrees at 11 bases. Germline V gene sequence: CDR1 MDHEN, CDR2 SYDVKM. The CDR3 has 13 amino acids. The V gene end was trimmed by 8 bases and the J gene end by 4 bases; junction bases not matched to a gene: 4. Full variable domain (outside the CDR3, taken from reference TRBV28 and TRBJ2-7): DVKVTQSSRYLVKRTGEKVFLECVQDMDHENMFWYRQDPGLGLRLIYFSYDVKMKEKGDIPEGYSVSREKKERFSLILESASTNQTSMYLCASETSGKYEQYFGPGTRLTVT.

This clonotype was observed at least ten times. The rearrangement links TRBV5-6 to TRBJ1-1, with 10 positions matching TRBD1. Germline loops: CDR1 SGHDT, CDR2 YYEEEE. This CDR3 is built from 15 residues. Trimming took 0 bases from V and 4 from J; bases not matched to a gene: 3. The CDR3 region has the DNA TGTGCCAGCAGCTTGGGCGGACAGGGGGGCACTGAAGCTTTCTTT. Translating gives CASSLGGQGGTEAFF.

The chain uses TRBV6-1 and TRBJ1-5; 8 bases line up with TRBD1. The CDR3 loop spans 15 amino acids. V lost 8 bases to trimming and J lost 1 base; unmatched junction nucleotides: 7. Germline lookup yields CDR1 MNHNS and CDR2 SASEGT. The CDR3 here is CASRGTGDSNQPQHF. Written as DNA, the CDR3 is TGTGCCAGCCGAGGGACAGGTGACAGCAATCAGCCCCAGCATTTT.

This clonotype has only a few counts. The chain combines TRBV18 with TRBJ2-5; maybe TRBD1 (6 bases). V gave up 3 bases and J gave up 2 bases, with 10 bases separating them. CDR3 length equals 14 residues. Per germline, CDR1 KGHSH and CDR2 LQKENI. The CDR3 coding sequence is TGTGCCAGCTCACCCGGACAGCGACAAGAGACCCAGTACTTC. Its protein is CASSPGQRQETQYF. The full variable domain, rest sourced from reference TRBV18 and TRBJ2-5, is NAGVMQNPRHLVRRRGQEARLRCSPMKGHSHVYWYRQLPEEGLKFMVYLQKENIIDESGMPKERFSAEFPKEGPSILRIQQVVRGDSAAYFCASSPGQRQETQYFGPGTRLLVL.

This clonotype turned up a few times. The chain employs TRBV20-1 and TRBJ2-2, with D perhaps assigned TRBD1 or TRBD2 (6 bases each). Germline loops: CDR1 DFQATT, CDR2 SNEGSKA (reference sequence). The length of the CDR3 is 15 residues. V was shortened by 3 bases and J by 7 bases, with 18 bases between the two germline ends. The CDR3 sequence: CSASSGDTGVGELFF. As DNA, the CDR3 is TGCAGTGCTAGTTCGGGGGACACTGGTGTCGGGGAGCTGTTTTTT.

This clonotype was recorded many times. The chain couples TRBV20-1 to TRBJ1-5, with 7 bases lining up with TRBD1. Unmatched junction bases numbered 5, after V lost 3 bases and J lost 9 bases. The CDR3 runs to 12 residues. Per the germline V gene, CDR1 is DFQATT and CDR2 is SNEGSKA (reference sequence). The CDR3: CSARWQGGPQHF. CDR3 bases: TGCAGTGCTAGGTGGCAGGGGGGGCCCCAGCATTTT.

There are a few counts of this clonotype. This rearrangement joins TRBV20-1 to TRBJ2-5; D gene ambiguous. Trimming took 4 bases from V and 1 from J, leaving 13 bases between them. Germline V gene data show CDR1 as DFQATT and CDR2 as SNEGSKA (reference sequence). CDR3 length: 14 amino acids. The CDR3 DNA is TGCAGTGCTACTAGATCAAACTTCCAAGAGACCCAGTACTTC. This gives the protein CSATRSNFQETQYF.

The gene calls are TRBV20-1 and TRBJ2-3; the D is unclear. This CDR3 is built from 13 residues. V lost 3 bases and J 1 base, leaving 8 bases between the germline ends. Germline values: CDR1 DFQATT, CDR2 SNEGSKA (reference sequence). CDR3: CSARTARTDTQYF. In DNA form, the CDR3 reads TGCAGTGCTAGGACCGCACGCACAGATACGCAGTATTTT.

The V gene is TRBV23-1, the J gene TRBJ2-2, with TRBD1 matching 10 bases. TRBV23-1 is reported as an ORF; its role is uncertain. Trimming at V came to 3 bases and at J to 2 bases, leaving 9 bases not matched to a gene. The CDR3 covers 18 residues. The CDR3 spells CASSHPKTGGVNTGELFF. In DNA form, the CDR3 reads TGCGCCAGCAGTCATCCTAAGACAGGGGGCGTAAACACCGGGGAGCTGTTTTTT.

This chain connects TRBV5-1 to TRBJ2-2; possibly TRBD2 for D (6 bases). The CDR3 is made up of 16 amino acids. Trimming left V 6 bases short and J 4 bases short, with 19 bases between. Germline lookup yields CDR1 SGHRS and CDR2 YFSETQ. The CDR3 nucleotides read TGCGCCAGCACGCTTGTCGGGACGCGGGGCACCGGGGAGCTGTTTTTT. Translation gives CASTLVGTRGTGELFF.

This clonotype was counted at least ten times. The chain has TRBV4-1 and TRBJ2-3; TRBD2 matches at 13 bases. Germline lookup yields CDR1 MGHRA and CDR2 YSYEKL. This CDR3 contains 17 residues. V lost 2 bases to trimming and J lost 6 bases; unmatched junction nucleotides: 8. Here the CDR3 reads CASSQQLAGGLGDTQYF. Written as DNA, the CDR3 is TGCGCCAGCAGCCAACAACTAGCGGGAGGGCTCGGTGATACGCAGTATTTT.

This clonotype was detected a few times. This chain links TRBV5-5 with TRBJ1-2; no definite D call. The germline V gene encodes CDR1 SGHKS and CDR2 YYEKEE (reference sequence). The CDR3 is 13 residues long. Trimming shortened V by 4 bases and J by 3 bases, and 10 bases separated the two germline ends. The CDR3 DNA reads as TGTGCCAGCAGCCCCGACGGAGACTATGGCTACACCTTC. Amino acids: CASSPDGDYGYTF.

This chain links TRBV4-3 with TRBJ1-1, with a tentative D call TRBD1 (6 bases). V gave up 1 base and J gave up 5 bases, with 14 bases separating them. Germline CDR1 LGHNA, CDR2 YSLEER. The CDR3 consists of 15 residues. DNA for the CDR3: TGCGCCAGCAGCCAAGCGCAGGGGATGGGGACTGAAGCTTTCTTT. It is translated as CASSQAQGMGTEAFF.

The V call is TRBV4-2, the J call TRBJ2-2; 7 positions agree with TRBD1. Germline values: CDR1 LGHNA, CDR2 YNFKEQ. Germline trimming cut 0 bases from V and 8 bases from J; bases unmatched to any gene: 12. The CDR3 length is 17 residues. CDR3 in amino acids: CASSQEVSRTGTGELFF. The DNA of the CDR3 is TGTGCCAGCAGCCAAGAAGTTTCGCGGACAGGCACAGGGGAGCTGTTTTTT.

V and J are TRBV20-1 and TRBJ2-6; 7 bases line up with TRBD1. CDR3 length equals 14 residues. Germline CDR1 reads DFQATT; CDR2 reads SNEGSKA (reference sequence). V was clipped by 2 bases and J by 2 bases; unmatched bases: 0. The CDR3 DNA follows: TGCAGTGCTAGAACAGGGGCTGGGGCCAACGTCCTGACTTTC. Translated: CSARTGAGANVLTF.

V and J are TRBV7-2 and TRBJ1-5; D is possibly TRBD1 (5 bases). The CDR3 totals 13 residues. Germline CDR1 and CDR2: SGHTA and FQGNSA. V was shortened by 5 bases and J by 10 bases, with 15 bases between the two germline ends. CDR3 coding DNA: TGTGCCAGCAGCCCGACCGAGGGGCCCCCCCAGCATTTT. This gives the protein CASSPTEGPPQHF.

This clonotype has only a few counts. CDR3 in DNA: TGCGCCAGCAGCTTGTCAGGGGAGGCTGGAAACACCATATATTTT. It is translated as CASSLSGEAGNTIYF. The rearrangement joins TRBV5-1 to TRBJ1-3, with D possibly TRBD1 on 6 matching bases. The germline CDR1 and CDR2 sequences are SGHRS and YFSETQ. Trimming pared 1 base from V and 2 bases from J, leaving 10 bases between. The CDR3 runs 15 residues.

The genes are TRBV25-1 and TRBJ1-1; D might be TRBD1 (5 bases). Germline CDR1 MGHDK, CDR2 SYGVNS. Trimming removed 7 bases from V and 2 bases from J, with 11 bases in between. CDR3 length: 13 residues. In DNA, the CDR3 is TGTGCCAGCACCAGACAGCATAACACTGAAGCTTTCTTT. Translating gives CASTRQHNTEAFF. The whole variable domain, filled in from reference TRBV25-1 and TRBJ1-1, reads EADIYQTPRYLVIGTGKKITLECSQTMGHDKMYWYQQDPGMELHLIHYSYGVNSTEKGDLSSESTVSRIRTEHFPLTLESARPSHTSQYLCASTRQHNTEAFFGQGTRLTVV.

The CDR3 coding sequence is TGTGCCAGCAGACCACCCCGGACAGTTAACTATGGCTACACCTTC. Its translation: CASRPPRTVNYGYTF. The chain couples TRBV6-1 to TRBJ1-2; D might be TRBD1 (6 bases). V lost 6 bases and J 1 base, leaving 15 bases between the germline ends. Germline V lookup: CDR1 MNHNS, CDR2 SASEGT. This CDR3 comprises 15 residues.